This T cell receptor (beta chain) was recovered during a study of TIL therapy for anti-PD-1-resistant metastatic lung cancer (dated by TCRdb to about 2021). About the investigation overall: Among the enrolled patients, the median age was around 56 years (range roughly 38-75), and the median tumor PD-L1 proportion score was around 6%. The cohort was composed predominantly of lung adenocarcinoma, with a few EGFR-mutant and two ALK-rearranged tumors included, and half of patients were identified as current or former smokers. A median non-synonymous tumor mutation burden of under 1.9 mutations per megabase was determined across the cohort by whole-exome sequencing. T cell receptor beta sequencing of tumor and peripheral blood was used to follow clonotypes across the tumor, the expanded TIL product and serial blood samples.

Using bias-controlled multiplex PCR with the immunoSEQ v3 hsTCRB kit, the TCR beta CDR3 regions were amplified from genomic DNA. The TCR libraries were sequenced on an Illumina NextSeq 500 to about 2.1 million read pairs for survey level or 5-6 million read pairs for deep level. The study's own analysis went as follows. Clonality was reported by immunoSEQ Analyzer software, which also assigned V, D and J genes and filtered out non-productive sequences. Repertoires were compared using productive Simpson clonality and Morisita overlap index of productive TRB rearrangements between infused TIL and blood. This immuneACCESS table, as held by TCRdb, lists in-frame sequences with V and J called but not all clones. Of the missing ones, under half trace to an unresolved V gene in checked studies; the others have no known cause. V and J calls and clone size follow that table, whereas D and trimming were derived from the DNA. This sample gives over 20,000 clones in total; roughly 72% of them show up just once. Less than 8.5% of the sample is taken by the ten largest.

For this clone: The antigen it binds to is not known. The record has no base qualities; no much larger clone is one base away.

The sample's time point label, decoded: pre-treatment sample, taken before nivolumab and TIL therapy. Excised metastases, mostly pleural nodules or supraclavicular lymph nodes, were used as baseline tumor samples and were taken from the same resection from which TIL were grown. Before any PD-1/PD-L1 blockade was given, tumors were harvested, nivolumab was then administered, and patients who progressed went on to receive lymphodepletion, an infusion of expanded TIL, and IL-2. Between late 2017 and early 2020, a dual-center phase I trial enrolled adults who had stage 4 NSCLC. The samples were drawn from an open-label, single-arm phase I trial testing tumor-infiltrating lymphocyte therapy combined with nivolumab in advanced non-small cell lung cancer. Parts of each resected tumor were snap-frozen in liquid nitrogen and kept at -80 degrees C. Using laser-capture macrodissection, tumor regions of interest were selected on H&E sections, then pulverized into approximately 15 mg aliquots and extracted using Qiagen Allprep kits.

The full study reports these points: Because the cohort was highly selected, with more treatment-naive, never-smoker and oncogene-addicted patients than is typical, generalizability is limited. Clonal turnover during TIL culture was high, and many clones enriched in the product were not detected in the baseline tumor, suggesting clonal contraction rather than faithful expansion. Compared with baseline intratumoral T cells, expanded TIL cultures were more clonal and less diverse (median clonality 6% vs 31%, p < 0.0001). The study protocol defined all tumor marker inferences as exploratory.

The CDR3, from cysteine to phenylalanine, totals 13 residues. The CDR3 DNA has 39 bases and is translated from base 1. Trimming takes 10 bases from V and 2 bases from J, and the germline ends sit 12 bases apart. In the germline V gene (reference sequence), CDR1 corresponds to LNHDA and CDR2 to SQIVND. Recombination connected TRBV19 to TRBJ1-5; TRBD1 is possibly the D segment (5 matching bases). Sequences were derived from tumor tissue, sampled at baseline. The receptor's source is a person aged 25-85 years with non-small cell lung cancer. The nucleotide sequence is TGTGCCACCTCACAAGGGGGCAATCAGCCCCAGCATTTT. Translated, this is CATSQGGNQPQHF.